This TCR beta chain was recovered during a study of cytomegalovirus exposure and HLA in healthy donors. Points from the study as a whole: Among CMV-associated TCR beta chains, most appeared HLA-restricted in a later analysis. A later analysis associated under 20,000 TCR beta sequences with HLA alleles at a 0.05 false discovery rate. Being indistinguishable, some V segments were excluded, TRBV6-2 and TRBV6-3 among them. In an earlier analysis, most TCR beta V segments were productive about 90% or about 30% of the time.

CDR3 size: 13 residues. Trimming pared 4 bases from V and 6 bases from J, leaving 13 bases between. Germline V gene lookup returns CDR1 SGHNT and CDR2 YYREEE (reference sequence). In the PCR, 60 Vbeta and 13 Jbeta primers were used. Generated by immunoSEQ multiplex PCR, the TCRdb table keeps only in-frame clones and is missing some. The sample has approximately 120,000 clones; roughly 80% are singletons. A word on this clone: Its target is unknown.

Sequencing was done on a sample of PBMCs. The chain recombines TRBV5-4 with TRBJ1-1; no firm D call. This TCR was recovered from a woman between 40 and 55 years old in good health and CMV-seropositive. CDR3: CASSLPTGSEAFF. The CDR3 DNA is TGTGCCAGCAGCCTTCCGACGGGGTCTGAAGCTTTCTTT.